This TCR beta chain is from a study of T cells in women clearing cervical HPV infection. Comments on this clone: The read falls 3 residues short of the CDR3 end, and the missing part is taken from the germline J gene.

Assay used: immunoSEQ multiplex PCR; TCRdb lists only in-frame clones, some missing. This sample's table has under 50,000 clones. Germline V lookup: CDR1 LNHDA, CDR2 SQIVND (reference sequence). The CDR3 is 15 amino acids. The V end was cut by 4 bases, the J end by 0 bases, with 13 bases between. This chain uses TRBV19 with TRBJ2-7; no definite D call. Sequencing was carried out using blood buffy coat. The sequence came from a woman between 18 and 70 years old with a cervical HPV16 infection that either progressed to CIN3+ or cleared (not recorded which). CDR3 region: CASSTRRESSYEQYF. The sequenced CDR3 bases are TGTGCCAGTAGTACCCGCAGAGAAAGCTCCTACGAG.